This T cell receptor (beta chain) was sequenced for a study of T-cell reconstitution after alpha-beta-depleted transplantation in children (dated by TCRdb to the mid-2010s). Concerning the study at large: The study quantitatively tracked T-cell immune reconstitution after TCRalphabeta/CD19-depleted allogeneic hematopoietic cell transplantation in children using TCR repertoire profiling. Broader findings and caveats from the paper: In some patients, the high TCRbeta diversity seen at day 60 was put down to recipient T cells and intrathymic progenitors that had survived conditioning. The frequencies of hyperexpanded clones fell over the following months, and after one year, T-cell counts and TCRbeta diversity were mostly attributed to newly produced T cells. Apparently early alphabetaT-cell count recovery about two months after transplant reportedly relied on only several hundred rapidly expanded clones derived from non-depleted graft cells.

Library method: PCR. Sequenced using an Illumina HiSeq 2500. TCR libraries were prepared with molecular barcoding, using unique molecular identifiers to normalize TCRbeta repertoire quantification. The public sequencing data were trimmed at Q25 with fastp and processed into clonotypes with MiXCR by TCRdb, which kept only in-frame beta chains. One record per CDR3 amino acid sequence lists the most common genes and DNA. This sample comprises 450,000 to 600,000 distinct CDR3 sequences, 8% to 11% of them detected only once. The leading ten clones occupy roughly 2% of the sample. This specimen's treatment or condition label, interpreted: allogeneic hematopoietic cell transplantation with graft depleted of TCRalphabeta T cells and CD19 B cells. The children who served as transplant recipients had been given grafts of TCRalphabeta/CD19-depleted allogeneic hematopoietic cells. This clonotype has more than one count but fewer than ten. No antigen is known for it. Base quality data are lacking; no much larger clone is found one base away.

The CDR3 spans 15 residues, from the cysteine through the phenylalanine. The CDR3 DNA has 45 bases and is translated from base 1. CDR1 SGHRS and CDR2 YFSETQ were looked up in the germline V gene. Trimming removed 4 bases from V and 1 base from J, leaving 15 bases between the germline ends. The material was PBMCs, obtained before TCRalphabeta/CD19-depleted stem cell transplant. Rearrangement joined TRBV5-1 to TRBJ2-7, with the D gene call left open. The TCR originated in a child aged 2-9 years with inherited bone marrow failure, due to receive a stem cell transplant. The CDR3 sequence is CASSPTPGDSYEQYF. DNA sequence: TGCGCCAGCAGCCCTACTCCCGGAGATTCCTACGAGCAGTACTTC.